This T cell receptor (beta chain) was captured in a study of prognosis after radiotherapy for stage I lung cancer. Study information: Aged roughly 50 to 84 years, with a median of 74.5 years, the patients were about 13 men and a handful of women.

V gave up 3 bases and J gave up 6 bases, with 24 bases separating them. This CDR3 has 19 residues. This clonotype was detected ten times or more. The genomic DNA TCR beta CDR3 region underwent two rounds of multiplex PCR. First-round PCR employed TRBV- and TRBJ-specific primers for each gene. MiXCR, applied by TCRdb to the multiplex PCR reads, yields one record per CDR3 protein. Among 13,000 to 15,000 distinct CDR3 sequences listed, 30% to 40% were seen once. This sequence was found in a donor at least 50 years old with non-small cell lung cancer. V is TRBV12-3 or TRBV12-4 and J is TRBJ1-6; D remains unclear. The sample in question was PBMCs, obtained before or after stereotactic body radiation therapy (not recorded which). DNA of the CDR3: TGTGCCAGCAGTTTGACCGGGGTAGGCCAAACTAACTTTAATTCACCCCTCCACTTT. As protein: CASSLTGVGQTNFNSPLHF.